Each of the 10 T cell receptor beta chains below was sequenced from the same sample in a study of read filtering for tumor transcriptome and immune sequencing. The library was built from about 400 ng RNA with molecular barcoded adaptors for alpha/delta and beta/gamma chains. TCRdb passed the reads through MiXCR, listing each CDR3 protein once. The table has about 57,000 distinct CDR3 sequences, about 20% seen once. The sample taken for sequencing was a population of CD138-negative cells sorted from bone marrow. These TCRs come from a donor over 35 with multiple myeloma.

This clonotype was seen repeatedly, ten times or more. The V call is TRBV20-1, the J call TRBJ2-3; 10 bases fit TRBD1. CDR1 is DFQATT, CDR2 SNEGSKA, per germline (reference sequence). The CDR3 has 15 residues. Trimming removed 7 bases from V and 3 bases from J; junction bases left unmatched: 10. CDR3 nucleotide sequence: TGCAGTGGGACTTTAGGGACAGGGGATACAGATACGCAGTATTTT. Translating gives CSGTLGTGDTDTQYF.

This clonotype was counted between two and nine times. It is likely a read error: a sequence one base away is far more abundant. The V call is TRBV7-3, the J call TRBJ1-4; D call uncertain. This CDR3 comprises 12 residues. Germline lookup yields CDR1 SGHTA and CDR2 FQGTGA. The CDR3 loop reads CASSSDGDTPYF. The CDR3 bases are TGTGCCAGCAGCTCCGACGGAGATACGCCGTATTTT. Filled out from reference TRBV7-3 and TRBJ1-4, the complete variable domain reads GAGVSQTPSNKVTEKGKYVELRCDPISGHTALYWYRQSLGQGPEFLIYFQGTGAADDSGLPNDRFFAVRPEGSVSTLKIQRTERGDSAVYLCASSSDGDTPYFGSGTQLSVL.

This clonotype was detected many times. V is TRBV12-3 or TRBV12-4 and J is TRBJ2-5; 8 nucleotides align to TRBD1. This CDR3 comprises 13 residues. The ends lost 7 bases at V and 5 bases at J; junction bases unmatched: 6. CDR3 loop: CASTRQGRETQYF. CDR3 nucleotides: TGTGCCAGCACCAGACAGGGGCGGGAGACCCAGTACTTC.

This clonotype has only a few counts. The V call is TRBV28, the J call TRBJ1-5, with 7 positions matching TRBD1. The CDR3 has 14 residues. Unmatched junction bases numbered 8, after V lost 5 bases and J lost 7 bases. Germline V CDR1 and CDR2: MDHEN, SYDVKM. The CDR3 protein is CASSESGGEQPQHF. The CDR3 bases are TGTGCCAGCAGTGAATCAGGGGGTGAGCAGCCCCAGCATTTT.

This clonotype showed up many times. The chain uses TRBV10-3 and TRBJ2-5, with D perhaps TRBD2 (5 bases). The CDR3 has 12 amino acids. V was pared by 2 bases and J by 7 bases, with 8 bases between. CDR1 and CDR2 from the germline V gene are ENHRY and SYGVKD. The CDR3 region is CAISEDAGTQYF. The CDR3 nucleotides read TGTGCCATCAGTGAGGATGCGGGGACCCAGTACTTC.

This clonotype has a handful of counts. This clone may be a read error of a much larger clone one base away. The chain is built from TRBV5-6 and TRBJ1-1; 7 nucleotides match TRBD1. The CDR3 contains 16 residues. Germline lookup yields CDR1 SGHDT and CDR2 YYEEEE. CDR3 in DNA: TGTGCCAGCAGCTCGCCGACAGGGTGGGTGGACACTGAAACTTTCTTT. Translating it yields CASSSPTGWVDTETFF.

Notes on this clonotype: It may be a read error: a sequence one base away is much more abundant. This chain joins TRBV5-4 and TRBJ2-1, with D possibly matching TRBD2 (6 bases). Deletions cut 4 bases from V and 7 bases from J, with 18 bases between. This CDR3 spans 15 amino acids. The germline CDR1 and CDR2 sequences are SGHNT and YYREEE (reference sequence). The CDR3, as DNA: TGTGCCAGCAGCCCAGGGTCGGGAGAGGAGAATGAGCAGTTCTTC. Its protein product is CASSPGSGEENEQFF. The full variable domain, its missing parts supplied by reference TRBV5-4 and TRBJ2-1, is ETGVTQSPTHLIKTRGQQVTLRCSSQSGHNTVSWYQQALGQGPQFIFQYYREEENGRGNFPPRFSGLQFPNYSSELNVNALELDDSALYLCASSPGSGEENEQFFGPGTRLTVL.

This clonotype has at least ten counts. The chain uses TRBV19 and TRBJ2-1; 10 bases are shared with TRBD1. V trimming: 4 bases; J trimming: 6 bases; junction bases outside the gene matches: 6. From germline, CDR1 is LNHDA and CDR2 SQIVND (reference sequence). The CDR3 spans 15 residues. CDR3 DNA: TGTGCCAGTAGTACCGGGACAGGGGCACTCAATGAGCAGTTCTTC. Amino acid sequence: CASSTGTGALNEQFF.

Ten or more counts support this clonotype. CDR3 region: CASSLSGGYEQYF. Written as DNA, the CDR3 is TGTGCCAGCAGCCTTAGCGGGGGATACGAGCAGTACTTC. This chain connects TRBV7-9 to TRBJ2-7, with 9 bases fitting TRBD2. With V trimmed by 5 bases and J by 4 bases, 3 bases remained unmatched. CDR3 length: 13 amino acids. Germline lookup yields CDR1 SEHNR and CDR2 FQNEAQ (reference sequence). The full variable domain, its missing parts supplied by reference TRBV7-9 and TRBJ2-7, is DTGVSQNPRHKITKRGQNVTFRCDPISEHNRLYWYRQTLGQGPEFLTYFQNEAQLEKSRLLSDRFSAERPKGSFSTLEIQRTEQGDSAMYLCASSLSGGYEQYFGPGTRLTVT.

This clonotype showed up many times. This CDR3 reads CASSFVVMGRSFQETQYF. The DNA of the CDR3 is TGTGCCAGCAGCTTTGTAGTAATGGGCAGATCCTTCCAAGAGACCCAGTACTTC. This chain joins TRBV12-1 and TRBJ2-5. TRBV12-1 is listed as a pseudogene. The CDR3 is 18 amino acids.